The 10 T cell receptor beta chains given below trace back to one sample, sequenced in a study of technical replicates of blood from a handful of donors (dated by TCRdb to the late 2010s). Library preparation employed the immunoSEQ multiplex PCR assay. Entries here come from immuneACCESS through TCRdb and include only in-frame sequences with V and J called. Some clones fail to appear in such tables; in the studies checked, an unresolved V gene covers under half of the shortfall, and the cause of the remainder is unknown. Across this sample there are about 75,000 clones, with approximately 97% seen only once. Of the sample, around 0.28% falls within the top ten clones. The sequenced sample was T cells isolated from PBMCs. The receptors derive from a human donor in good health.

The genes are TRBV4-1 and TRBJ1-1; D gene ambiguous. Germline CDR1 is MGHRA and CDR2 is YSYEKL. V lost 1 base and J lost 6, with 9 bases in between. The CDR3 extends over 13 amino acids. For the CDR3, the DNA is TGCGCCAGCAGCCAAGCCGCGGCCGCTGAAGCTTTCTTT. Its protein is CASSQAAAAEAFF.

The rearrangement joins TRBV5-1 to TRBJ2-6; a weak D match, TRBD1 (5 bases). V was clipped by 2 bases and J by 0 bases, with 15 bases between them. This CDR3 region has 18 residues. The V gene's germline CDR1 is SGHRS and CDR2 YFSETQ. CDR3 sequence reads: CASSLLAGSSSGANVLTF. CDR3 nucleotide sequence: TGCGCCAGCAGCTTACTGGCAGGGTCTAGCTCTGGGGCCAACGTCCTGACTTTC.

This sequence joins TRBV6-5 and TRBJ1-2; TRBD1 matches 9 bases. V was pared by 6 bases and J by 8 bases, with 10 bases of the junction left unmatched. Germline loops: CDR1 MNHEY, CDR2 SVGAGI. The CDR3 is 14 residues long. The CDR3 nucleotides read TGTGCCAGCAGACGGGACAGGGAGGGCGGCGGCTACACCTTC. Amino acid sequence: CASRRDREGGGYTF.

The chain is built from TRBV5-1 and TRBJ2-2; TRBD2 matches at 13 bases. Losses at the gene ends were 5 bases for V and 4 bases for J; bases not matched to a gene: 5. Looked up from germline, CDR1 is SGHRS and CDR2 is YFSETQ. This CDR3 is 16 amino acids long. CDR3 nucleotide sequence: TGCGCCAGCAGAGCCCGACTAGCGGGAGGCACCGGGGAGCTGTTTTTT. Translated: CASRARLAGGTGELFF.

This rearrangement joins TRBV21-1 to TRBJ2-1; the table's TRBD2 call for D was not verified on the DNA. TRBV21-1 is shown as a pseudogene. This CDR3 spans 17 amino acids. The CDR3 DNA reads as TGTGCCAGCAGCAAAAAGGGGGGAGGGAGCTCCTACAATGAGCAGTTCTTC. Amino acids: CASSKKGGGSSYNEQFF.

The genes are TRBV28 and TRBJ1-1; TRBD1 might be the D (5 bases). The ends were cut back, 5 bases at V and 4 bases at J, with 17 bases in the middle. CDR3 size: 15 residues. Germline V CDR1 and CDR2: MDHEN, SYDVKM. CDR3 nucleotide sequence: TGTGCCAGCAGTACCCCCCTGGGGCTGGGCACTGAAGCTTTCTTT. Amino acid sequence: CASSTPLGLGTEAFF.

The rearrangement uses TRBV9 and TRBJ2-3; unclear D gene. The germline V gene has CDR1 SGDLS and CDR2 YYNGEE. The CDR3 is 15 residues long. V dropped 4 bases and J dropped 0 bases, with 12 bases sitting between them. CDR3 sequence: CASSPRSTSTDTQYF. In nucleotides, the CDR3 is TGTGCCAGCAGCCCGAGGTCCACTAGCACAGATACGCAGTATTTT.

V usage is TRBV9 and J usage is TRBJ2-3, with 8 positions matching TRBD2. CDR1 is SGDLS and CDR2 is YYNGEE in the germline V gene. The ends lost 4 bases at V and 0 bases at J; junction bases unmatched: 7. The CDR3 has 16 amino acids. The CDR3, as DNA: TGTGCCAGCAGCTCAACAAGCGGGGGAAGCACAGATACGCAGTATTTT. This encodes CASSSTSGGSTDTQYF.

This chain links TRBV28 with TRBJ2-2; weak D call: TRBD1 (6 bases). This CDR3 contains 11 residues. Trimming removed 10 bases at V and 6 bases at J, with 9 bases between. CDR1 is MDHEN and CDR2 is SYDVKM in the germline V gene. This chain's CDR3 is CATPGAGELFF. The CDR3 DNA sequence: TGTGCCACCCCAGGGGCCGGGGAGCTGTTTTTT.

The V and J genes are TRBV4-2 and TRBJ2-7; D gene unclear. Deletions cut 3 bases from V and 5 bases from J, with 8 bases between. The length of the CDR3 is 12 residues. Per germline, CDR1 LGHNA and CDR2 YNFKEQ. CDR3 DNA: TGTGCCAGCAGCCACCCCGAGAACGAGCAGTACTTC. This encodes CASSHPENEQYF.